The rows below give T cell receptor beta chains drawn from one sample of a study of cytomegalovirus exposure and HLA in healthy donors. Method: immunoSEQ multiplex PCR; TCRdb's copy keeps in-frame clones and lacks some. Seen here are about 110,000 clones, 71% observed once, and the top ten hold about 2.8%. Sequenced sample: PBMCs. The receptors stem from a female donor in good health and CMV-seronegative. CDR3s include the opening cysteine and the closing phenylalanine or tryptophan. The order of the fields is CDR3 protein, CDR3 DNA, D gene, J gene, clone size, V gene. The D gene is left open where the match is weak. The listing skips clone size in some rows; elsewhere it reads once, few, many or a size class.

CDR3aa: CASSQDWRLPPTDTQYF; CDR3nt: TGCGCCAGCAGCCAAGATTGGAGGCTACCTCCCACAGATACGCAGTATTTT; d_gene: .; j_gene: TRBJ2-3; abundance: .; v_gene: TRBV4-1
CDR3aa: CASSLDRTLNTEAFF; CDR3nt: TGTGCCAGCAGTCTTGACAGGACCCTGAACACTGAAGCTTTCTTT; d_gene: .; j_gene: TRBJ1-1; abundance: .; v_gene: TRBV6-5
CDR3aa: CASSLGSSGLYNEQFF; CDR3nt: TGTGCCAGCAGCTTAGGCTCTAGCGGATTGTACAATGAGCAGTTCTTC; d_gene: TRBD2; j_gene: TRBJ2-1; abundance: .; v_gene: TRBV11-2
CDR3aa: CASSQTDSSARQYF; CDR3nt: TGTGCCAGCAGCCAGACGGACTCGTCAGCTCGGCAGTACTTC; d_gene: .; j_gene: TRBJ2-7; abundance: .; v_gene: TRBV6-5
CDR3aa: CASAGARTHEQYF; CDR3nt: TGTGCCAGTGCAGGTGCGAGAACTCACGAGCAGTACTTC; d_gene: .; j_gene: TRBJ2-7; abundance: .; v_gene: TRBV7-9
CDR3aa: CASSFGLAGGPDTQYF; CDR3nt: TGTGCCAGCAGCTTCGGACTAGCGGGAGGCCCAGATACGCAGTATTTT; d_gene: TRBD2; j_gene: TRBJ2-3; abundance: .; v_gene: TRBV11-3
CDR3aa: CASSQTGTGGDEQYF; CDR3nt: TGCGCCAGCAGTCAAACCGGGACAGGGGGCGACGAGCAGTACTTC; d_gene: TRBD1; j_gene: TRBJ2-7; abundance: .; v_gene: TRBV23-1
CDR3aa: CASSPQGHEAFF; CDR3nt: TGTGCCAGCAGTCCACAGGGGCATGAAGCTTTCTTT; d_gene: TRBD1; j_gene: TRBJ1-1; abundance: .; v_gene: TRBV6-5
CDR3aa: CASALAWEGAFF; CDR3nt: TGTGCCAGCGCGTTGGCTTGGGAGGGAGCTTTCTTT; d_gene: .; j_gene: TRBJ1-1; abundance: once; v_gene: TRBV28
CDR3aa: CASSLGGGTSRVTDTQYF; CDR3nt: TGTGCCAGCAGCCTAGGGGGGGGGACCTCCCGGGTAACAGATACGCAGTATTTT; d_gene: .; j_gene: TRBJ2-3; abundance: few; v_gene: TRBV7-9
CDR3aa: CAWSFPGGNQPQHF; CDR3nt: TGTGCCTGGAGTTTCCCCGGAGGAAATCAGCCCCAGCATTTT; d_gene: .; j_gene: TRBJ1-5; abundance: .; v_gene: TRBV30
CDR3aa: CASSQGAGAPSYEQYF; CDR3nt: TGCGCCAGCAGCCAAGGGGCGGGAGCCCCCTCCTACGAGCAGTACTTC; d_gene: TRBD2; j_gene: TRBJ2-7; abundance: .; v_gene: TRBV4-3
CDR3aa: CAWSVLGENYGYTF; CDR3nt: TGTGCCTGGAGTGTACTGGGAGAAAACTATGGCTACACCTTC; d_gene: .; j_gene: TRBJ1-2; abundance: once; v_gene: TRBV30
CDR3aa: CASSPNEQGANTEAFF; CDR3nt: TGTGCCAGCAGCCCAAACGAACAGGGGGCGAACACTGAAGCTTTCTTT; d_gene: TRBD1; j_gene: TRBJ1-1; abundance: few; v_gene: TRBV11-3
CDR3aa: CASKTYRGKGEKLFF; CDR3nt: TGTGCCAGCAAAACTTATAGGGGGAAGGGAGAAAAACTGTTTTTT; d_gene: .; j_gene: TRBJ1-4; abundance: .; v_gene: TRBV27
CDR3aa: CASSLAAGFYYGYTF; CDR3nt: TGCGCCAGCAGCTTGGCGGCAGGGTTCTACTATGGCTACACCTTC; d_gene: .; j_gene: TRBJ1-2; abundance: once; v_gene: TRBV5-1
CDR3aa: CASRPAGGYTEAFF; CDR3nt: TGTGCCAGCAGGCCCGCAGGGGGCTACACTGAAGCTTTCTTT; d_gene: TRBD1; j_gene: TRBJ1-1; abundance: few; v_gene: TRBV28
CDR3aa: CASSQLAGVADTQYF; CDR3nt: TGTGCCAGCAGTCAACTAGCGGGAGTAGCAGATACGCAGTATTTT; d_gene: TRBD2; j_gene: TRBJ2-3; abundance: once; v_gene: TRBV28
CDR3aa: CASSSSAGTLNTGELFF; CDR3nt: TGCGCCAGCAGCTCGAGTGCCGGGACTTTGAACACCGGGGAGCTGTTTTTT; d_gene: .; j_gene: TRBJ2-2; abundance: .; v_gene: TRBV5-1
CDR3aa: CASLGGASNTGELFF; CDR3nt: TGTGCCAGCCTCGGGGGGGCCTCGAACACCGGGGAGCTGTTTTTT; d_gene: TRBD2; j_gene: TRBJ2-2; abundance: .; v_gene: TRBV2
CDR3aa: CASSRRREGIGELFF; CDR3nt: TGTGCCAGTAGCAGGAGGCGGGAGGGTATCGGGGAGCTGTTTTTT; d_gene: TRBD2; j_gene: TRBJ2-2; abundance: .; v_gene: TRBV19
CDR3aa: CAISESGSGANTEAFF; CDR3nt: TGTGCCATCAGTGAGTCAGGCAGTGGGGCCAACACTGAAGCTTTCTTT; d_gene: .; j_gene: TRBJ1-1; abundance: .; v_gene: TRBV10-3
CDR3aa: CAWSVHRGHTEAFF; CDR3nt: TGTGCCTGGAGTGTACACAGGGGCCACACTGAAGCTTTCTTT; d_gene: TRBD1; j_gene: TRBJ1-1; abundance: .; v_gene: TRBV30
CDR3aa: CASSLPPSSGNTIYF; CDR3nt: TGTGCCAGCAGTTTACCCCCGAGCTCTGGAAACACCATATATTTT; d_gene: .; j_gene: TRBJ1-3; abundance: few; v_gene: TRBV27
CDR3aa: CASSITSGTAQQYF; CDR3nt: TGTGCCAGTAGTATAACTAGCGGGACCGCTCAGCAGTACTTC; d_gene: TRBD2; j_gene: TRBJ2-7; abundance: .; v_gene: TRBV19
CDR3aa: CASSTRSGNTEAFF; CDR3nt: TGTGCCAGTAGTACCCGATCGGGTAACACTGAAGCTTTCTTT; d_gene: .; j_gene: TRBJ1-1; abundance: once; v_gene: TRBV19
CDR3aa: CASSLEGLAGVDTQYF; CDR3nt: TGCGCCAGCAGCTTGGAAGGGCTAGCGGGAGTAGATACGCAGTATTTT; d_gene: TRBD2; j_gene: TRBJ2-3; abundance: few; v_gene: TRBV5-1
CDR3aa: CASSLVGVRETQYF; CDR3nt: TGTGCCAGCAGCTTGGTAGGGGTCCGAGAGACCCAGTACTTC; d_gene: .; j_gene: TRBJ2-5; abundance: many; v_gene: TRBV5-5
CDR3aa: CASSLPGEQYF; CDR3nt: TGTGCCAGCAGCTTACCCGGGGAGCAGTACTTC; d_gene: .; j_gene: TRBJ2-7; abundance: .; v_gene: TRBV7-8
CDR3aa: CASNPGGRVEQYF; CDR3nt: TGTGCCAGTAACCCAGGGGGAAGAGTCGAGCAGTACTTC; d_gene: TRBD1; j_gene: TRBJ2-7; abundance: .; v_gene: TRBV19
CDR3aa: CASSVDDRGDEQYF; CDR3nt: TGTGCCAGCAGCGTAGATGACAGGGGCGACGAGCAGTACTTC; d_gene: TRBD1; j_gene: TRBJ2-7; abundance: .; v_gene: TRBV9
CDR3aa: CASSKQGLGTEAFF; CDR3nt: TGCGCCAGCAGCAAACAGGGTTTGGGGACTGAAGCTTTCTTT; d_gene: .; j_gene: TRBJ1-1; abundance: .; v_gene: TRBV5-1
CDR3aa: CASSLAPSGVSYNEQFF; CDR3nt: TGTGCCAGCAGCTTAGCGCCTAGCGGGGTCTCCTACAATGAGCAGTTCTTC; d_gene: TRBD2; j_gene: TRBJ2-1; abundance: .; v_gene: TRBV7-2
CDR3aa: CASREDTLYDTQYF; CDR3nt: TGTGCCAGCAGAGAAGACACCCTTTATGATACGCAGTATTTT; d_gene: .; j_gene: TRBJ2-3; abundance: .; v_gene: TRBV6-1
CDR3aa: CASSQAPGFGTIYF; CDR3nt: TGTGCCAGCAGCCAAGCCCCCGGGTTTGGTACCATATATTTT; d_gene: .; j_gene: TRBJ1-3; abundance: .; v_gene: TRBV14
CDR3aa: CASSLVGGRELFF; CDR3nt: TGTGCCAGCAGCTTAGTGGGGGGGAGGGAGCTGTTTTTT; d_gene: TRBD2; j_gene: TRBJ2-2; abundance: .; v_gene: TRBV7-2
CDR3aa: CASSHTGTGSWRNQPQHF; CDR3nt: TGTGCCAGTAGTCATACCGGGACAGGGTCTTGGCGCAATCAGCCCCAGCATTTT; d_gene: TRBD1; j_gene: TRBJ1-5; abundance: .; v_gene: TRBV19
CDR3aa: CASSLVTTFTDTQYF; CDR3nt: TGTGCCAGCAGCTTAGTGACTACCTTTACAGATACGCAGTATTTT; d_gene: .; j_gene: TRBJ2-3; abundance: .; v_gene: TRBV7-2
CDR3aa: CASSLSDGYTEAFF; CDR3nt: TGTGCCAGCAGCCTCAGTGACGGGTACACTGAAGCTTTCTTT; d_gene: .; j_gene: TRBJ1-1; abundance: .; v_gene: TRBV9
CDR3aa: CASSPFPARVGGELFF; CDR3nt: TGTGCCAGCAGCCCATTCCCCGCGAGGGTTGGCGGGGAGCTGTTTTTT; d_gene: .; j_gene: TRBJ2-2; abundance: few; v_gene: TRBV9
CDR3aa: CASSPMGGAYEQYF; CDR3nt: TGTGCCAGCAGCCCGATGGGGGGGGCCTACGAGCAGTACTTC; d_gene: TRBD2; j_gene: TRBJ2-7; abundance: .; v_gene: TRBV6-1
CDR3aa: CASSLARRPDTGELFF; CDR3nt: TGTGCCAGCAGCCTAGCCCGTAGACCTGACACCGGGGAGCTGTTTTTT; d_gene: .; j_gene: TRBJ2-2; abundance: once; v_gene: TRBV14
CDR3aa: CASSEAVRGHEQYF; CDR3nt: TGCGCCAGCAGCGAAGCAGTCAGGGGGCACGAGCAGTACTTC; d_gene: TRBD1; j_gene: TRBJ2-7; abundance: .; v_gene: TRBV4-1
CDR3aa: CASSLSDRRNTIYF; CDR3nt: TGCGCCAGCAGCTTATCGGACAGGAGAAACACCATATATTTT; d_gene: TRBD1; j_gene: TRBJ1-3; abundance: .; v_gene: TRBV5-1
CDR3aa: CASSLRGGSTDTQYF; CDR3nt: TGCGCCAGCAGCTTGCGGGGGGGTAGCACAGATACGCAGTATTTT; d_gene: TRBD2; j_gene: TRBJ2-3; abundance: .; v_gene: TRBV5-1
CDR3aa: CAWSPGGGGPRETQYF; CDR3nt: TGTGCCTGGAGTCCCGGTGGGGGGGGACCAAGGGAGACCCAGTACTTC; d_gene: TRBD2; j_gene: TRBJ2-5; abundance: .; v_gene: TRBV30
CDR3aa: CASSLWTGLSSTDTQYF; CDR3nt: TGTGCCAGCAGCCTCTGGACAGGTCTAAGTAGCACAGATACGCAGTATTTT; d_gene: TRBD1; j_gene: TRBJ2-3; abundance: .; v_gene: TRBV7-3
CDR3aa: CASSIGDRLGETQYF; CDR3nt: TGTGCCAGTAGTATAGGGGACAGGTTGGGAGAGACCCAGTACTTC; d_gene: TRBD1; j_gene: TRBJ2-5; abundance: .; v_gene: TRBV19
CDR3aa: CASNSLAAQETQYF; CDR3nt: TGTGCCAGCAATAGCCTAGCGGCCCAAGAGACCCAGTACTTC; d_gene: TRBD2; j_gene: TRBJ2-5; abundance: .; v_gene: TRBV2
CDR3aa: CASSAGQDQPQHF; CDR3nt: TGTGCCAGCAGCGCAGGCCAGGATCAGCCCCAGCATTTT; d_gene: .; j_gene: TRBJ1-5; abundance: .; v_gene: TRBV9
CDR3aa: CASSFRISDEQYF; CDR3nt: TGTGCCAGCAGCTTTCGAATTTCAGACGAGCAGTACTTC; d_gene: .; j_gene: TRBJ2-7; abundance: once; v_gene: TRBV7-3
CDR3aa: CASSFDEQYF; CDR3nt: TGTGCCAGCAGCTTCGACGAGCAGTACTTC; d_gene: .; j_gene: TRBJ2-7; abundance: few; v_gene: TRBV27
CDR3aa: CASSLRGGETQYF; CDR3nt: TGTGCCAGCAGCTTAAGGGGGGGAGAGACCCAGTACTTC; d_gene: .; j_gene: TRBJ2-5; abundance: .; v_gene: TRBV5-4
CDR3aa: CASSYTADTDTQYF; CDR3nt: TGTGCCAGCAGTTACACAGCGGACACAGATACGCAGTATTTT; d_gene: .; j_gene: TRBJ2-3; abundance: .; v_gene: TRBV6-5
CDR3aa: CASSALLAGKETQYF; CDR3nt: TGCGCCAGCAGCGCCCTACTAGCGGGTAAAGAGACCCAGTACTTC; d_gene: TRBD2; j_gene: TRBJ2-5; abundance: .; v_gene: TRBV4-1